Listed below are T cell receptor beta chains from one sample, sequenced in a study of cytomegalovirus exposure and HLA in healthy donors. Data came from immunoSEQ multiplex PCR; TCRdb stores just in-frame clones and leaves some out. The sample has a few hundred thousand clones, over 60% seen once. The sample comprised PBMCs. The origin of the receptors is a man younger than 35 in good health and CMV-seronegative. Both conserved end residues are part of each CDR3. A D gene is named only where the DNA matches it firmly. The size entry is marked missing in some rows and otherwise reads once, few, many or a size class.

>TRBD1|TRBJ1-2|few|TRBV7-9
CASSPRQGDYGYTF
TGTGCCAGCAGCCCGAGACAGGGGGACTATGGCTACACCTTC
>-|TRBJ1-1|-|TRBV18
CASSPLDRHTAFF
TGTGCCAGCTCACCACTTGACAGGCACACGGCTTTCTTT
>TRBD1|TRBJ2-7|-|TRBV5-1
CASSQGAASGEQYF
TGCGCCAGCAGTCAGGGGGCTGCTAGTGGAGAGCAGTACTTC
>-|TRBJ1-1|-|TRBV5-1
CASSLLGGDTEAFF
TGCGCCAGCAGTCTCCTAGGTGGAGACACTGAAGCTTTCTTT
>-|TRBJ2-3|-|TRBV27
CASSQSLAMSTDTQYF
TGTGCCAGCAGTCAATCTCTAGCGATGAGCACAGATACGCAGTATTTT
>TRBD1|TRBJ1-6|once|TRBV30
CAWSVSSPGGNSPLHF
TGTGCCTGGAGTGTCTCCTCTCCAGGGGGAAATTCACCCCTCCACTTT
>-|TRBJ2-3|-|TRBV6-5
CASSYAGSGTDTQYF
TGTGCCAGCAGTTACGCAGGGTCCGGCACAGATACGCAGTATTTT
>TRBD1|TRBJ2-3|-|TRBV6-4
CASSSGQSPTDTQYF
TGTGCCAGCAGCTCGGGACAGTCCCCCACAGATACGCAGTATTTT
>-|TRBJ2-2|-|TRBV5-4
CASSLVETGELFF
TGTGCCAGCAGCTTGGTAGAGACCGGGGAGCTGTTTTTT
>TRBD2|TRBJ2-7|-|TRBV6-5
CASSYERGGPYEQYF
TGTGCCAGCAGTTACGAACGGGGGGGCCCCTACGAGCAGTACTTC
>TRBD2|TRBJ2-1|-|TRBV7-3
CASSEQAGEQFF
TGTGCCAGCAGCGAACAAGCGGGAGAGCAGTTCTTC
>-|TRBJ2-7|-|TRBV9
CASSVDLGVYEQYF
TGTGCCAGCAGCGTAGACCTGGGAGTGTACGAGCAGTACTTC
>-|TRBJ1-1|-|TRBV10-3
CAISESSTEAFF
TGTGCCATCAGTGAGTCTAGCACTGAAGCTTTCTTT
>TRBD2|TRBJ2-7|-|TRBV4-3
CASSSRASGSYSYEQYF
TGCGCCAGCAGCTCCCGGGCTAGCGGGAGTTATTCCTACGAGCAGTACTTC
>-|TRBJ2-4|once|TRBV19
CASNPGDLENIQYF
TGTGCCAGTAACCCAGGGGATCTCGAAAACATTCAGTACTTC